These T cell receptor beta chains were read from a single sample in a study of blood T cells in healthy people across ages. TCRdb ran MiXCR on the 5' RACE reads and lists one entry per CDR3 protein. The repertoire holds about 1.5 million distinct CDR3 sequences, 40% to 45% seen once, with about 4.1% in the top ten. Sequenced material: blood. These receptors were taken from a woman aged 18-29 years in good health. CDR3s include the opening cysteine and the closing phenylalanine or tryptophan. The D gene is left open where the match is weak. Size is stated for part of the rows, as once, few or many counts, or as a class when the clone is expanded.

j_call d_call clone_size v_call cdr3_aa cdr3_nt
TRBJ2-4 - - TRBV7-6 CASSLAGKRGAGSINIQYF TGTGCCAGCAGCTTAGCCGGGAAACGGGGGGCCGGGTCCATAAACATTCAGTACTTC
TRBJ1-6 - - TRBV7-2 CASSPRTAINSPLHF TGTGCCAGCAGCCCCCGGACAGCGATAAATTCACCCCTCCACTTT
TRBJ1-2 - - TRBV3-1 CASSPHWGYGYTF TGTGCCAGCAGCCCCCACTGGGGGTATGGCTACACCTTC
TRBJ2-7 TRBD1 - TRBV28 CASSLFLGTGVFNYEQYF TGTGCCAGCAGTTTATTCCTCGGGACAGGGGTTTTTAATTACGAGCAGTACTTC
TRBJ2-3 TRBD2 - TRBV7-8 CASSTLAGADTQYF TGTGCCAGCAGCACCCTAGCGGGGGCAGATACGCAGTATTTT
TRBJ2-7 TRBD2 - TRBV4-1 CASSQSGANPYEQYF TGCGCCAGCAGCCAGAGCGGGGCTAACCCCTACGAGCAGTACTTC
TRBJ1-1 - - TRBV7-9 CASSFVALGEAFF TGTGCCAGCAGCTTCGTCGCCTTGGGGGAAGCTTTCTTT
TRBJ2-1 TRBD2 - TRBV25-1 CASSEYSPSGGFSPYNEQFF TGTGCCAGCAGTGAATATAGTCCTAGCGGGGGTTTCTCTCCCTACAATGAGCAGTTCTTC
TRBJ2-7 TRBD1 many TRBV29-1 CSVSRGLTYEQYF TGCAGCGTTTCCAGGGGGCTGACCTACGAGCAGTACTTC
TRBJ1-2 TRBD1 - TRBV15 CATSNRGNYGYTF TGTGCCACCAGCAACAGGGGGAACTATGGCTACACCTTC
TRBJ2-1 - few TRBV7-2 CASSPVTGYIYNEQFF TGTGCCAGCAGCCCCGTTACAGGGTATATCTACAATGAGCAGTTCTTC
TRBJ2-1 TRBD1 - TRBV6-1 CASKTRTGGNEQFF TGTGCCAGCAAGACAAGGACAGGGGGGAATGAGCAGTTCTTC
TRBJ1-2 TRBD1 - TRBV20-1 CSADPGQGFGYTF TGCAGTGCTGACCCGGGACAGGGGTTTGGCTACACCTTC
TRBJ2-6 - many TRBV29-1 CSVAWSSGANVLTF TGCAGCGTAGCCTGGTCCTCTGGGGCCAACGTCCTGACTTTC
TRBJ2-2 TRBD2 - TRBV20-1 CSAFGLAGGVTGELFF TGCAGTGCTTTCGGACTAGCGGGAGGTGTCACCGGGGAGCTGTTTTTT
TRBJ2-7 TRBD1 - TRBV28 CTSSTGGSYNEQYF TGTACCAGCAGTACAGGGGGGTCCTACAATGAGCAGTACTTC
TRBJ2-7 TRBD1 - TRBV12-3/TRBV12-4 CASSLASPRQGTYEQYF TGTGCCAGCAGTTTAGCCTCCCCCCGACAGGGGACCTACGAGCAGTACTTC
TRBJ2-1 - - TRBV6-5 CASSFTQEPYNEQFF TGTGCCAGTAGTTTTACACAGGAGCCCTACAATGAGCAGTTCTTC
TRBJ1-1 TRBD1 - TRBV2 CASRNDRANTEAFF TGTGCCAGCCGGAATGACAGGGCGAACACTGAAGCTTTCTTT
TRBJ2-1 TRBD1 few TRBV27 CASSLGGTAGLNEQFF TGTGCCAGCAGTTTAGGTGGGACAGCCGGTTTGAATGAGCAGTTCTTC
TRBJ2-1 TRBD2 few TRBV6-6 CASSRAAGAHYNEQFF TGTGCCAGCAGTAGGGCAGCGGGAGCCCACTACAATGAGCAGTTCTTC
TRBJ2-1 - few TRBV11-2 CASSLQFNEQFF TGTGCCAGCAGCTTACAGTTCAATGAGCAGTTCTTC
TRBJ2-7 TRBD2 - TRBV20-1 CSAREGGLAPKSSYNEQYF TGCAGTGCTAGGGAGGGAGGACTAGCACCAAAAAGCTCCTACAATGAGCAGTACTTC
TRBJ1-2 - few TRBV7-9 CASSEGVDTF TGTGCCAGCAGCGAGGGAGTAGACACCTTC
TRBJ1-6 TRBD1 - TRBV2 CASSDRGHSPLHF TGTGCCAGCAGTGACAGGGGGCATTCACCCCTCCACTTT
TRBJ2-7 - - TRBV4-3 CASSQDPLGEQYF TGCGCCAGCAGCCAAGATCCGTTAGGCGAGCAGTACTTC
TRBJ2-7 - - TRBV19 CASSIGDSYEQYF TGTGCCAGTAGTATCGGCGACTCCTACGAGCAGTACTTC
TRBJ1-1 TRBD1 - TRBV7-3 CASSLGTGLATEAFF TGTGCCAGCAGCCTAGGGACAGGGCTGGCCACTGAAGCTTTCTTT
TRBJ2-1 TRBD1 few TRBV10-1 CASSRNRGNEQFF TGCGCCAGCAGTAGAAACAGGGGCAATGAGCAGTTCTTC
TRBJ2-5 - few TRBV29-1 CSVEVDGPATQYF TGCAGCGTTGAAGTCGACGGTCCAGCGACCCAGTACTTC
TRBJ1-2 TRBD1 - TRBV27 CASRGTGARLSGYTF TGTGCCAGCAGGGGGACAGGAGCTAGACTTTCTGGCTACACCTTC
TRBJ2-7 TRBD1 - TRBV14 CASSQVGGIDEQYF TGTGCCAGCAGCCAGGTAGGGGGCATAGATGAGCAGTACTTC
TRBJ1-1 - - TRBV2 CASRSPGDTEAFF TGTGCCAGCAGGAGCCCAGGGGACACTGAAGCTTTCTTT
TRBJ2-1 TRBD2 - TRBV7-8 CASMSGRAYNEQFF TGTGCCAGCATGAGCGGGAGGGCCTACAATGAGCAGTTCTTC
TRBJ1-2 - - TRBV18 CASSPETGHYGYTF TGTGCCAGCTCACCAGAGACAGGTCACTATGGCTACACCTTC